This T cell receptor (beta chain) was identified during a study of shared T cell receptors in the human thymus. The CDR3 is made up of 17 amino acids. With V trimmed by 2 bases and J by 8 bases, 9 bases remained unmatched. Per germline, CDR1 SEHNR and CDR2 FQNEAQ (reference sequence). Here immunoSEQ multiplex PCR was the method, and the copy in TCRdb shows in-frame clones only, minus some. The repertoire holds almost 550,000 clones, with roughly 74% as singletons. In addition, the sample was reused for a study of human thymus T cells.

The V gene is TRBV7-9, the J gene TRBJ2-2, with 12 bases matching TRBD2. The sample was thymocytes. The sequence was collected from a boy under two years old with a congenital heart defect. The CDR3 loop reads CASSLRLAGASSGELFF. CDR3 coding DNA: TGTGCCAGCAGCTTAAGACTAGCGGGAGCAAGTTCGGGGGAGCTGTTTTTT.